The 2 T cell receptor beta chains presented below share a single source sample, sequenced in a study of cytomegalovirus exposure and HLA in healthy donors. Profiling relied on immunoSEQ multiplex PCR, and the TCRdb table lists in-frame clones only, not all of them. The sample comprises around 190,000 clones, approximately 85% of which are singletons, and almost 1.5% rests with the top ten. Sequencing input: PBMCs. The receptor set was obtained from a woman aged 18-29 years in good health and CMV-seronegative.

CDR3 sequence reads: CASSLQGSTNEKLFF. DNA for the CDR3: TGTGCCAGCAGTCTCCAGGGATCAACTAATGAAAAACTGTTTTTT. The chain links TRBV6-5 to TRBJ1-4; perhaps TRBD1 as D (5 bases). The CDR3 contains 15 residues. CDR1 is MNHEY, CDR2 SVGAGI, per germline. The V gene lost 5 bases and the J gene lost 0 bases, with 10 bases spanning the gap.

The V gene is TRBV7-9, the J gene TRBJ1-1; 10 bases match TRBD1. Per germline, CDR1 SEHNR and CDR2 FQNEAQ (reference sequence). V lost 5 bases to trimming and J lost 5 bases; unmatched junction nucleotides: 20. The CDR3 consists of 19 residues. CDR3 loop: CASSLSYNRDRGGRTEAFF. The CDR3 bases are TGTGCCAGCAGCCTTTCCTACAACCGGGACAGGGGAGGGAGGACTGAAGCTTTCTTT.